Shown below are 29 T cell receptor beta chains from a single sample sequenced in a study of shared clonotypes between healthy human individuals. Using immunoSEQ multiplex PCR, the repertoire was profiled, and TCRdb retains in-frame clones only, with some absent. The sample includes approximately 1,000,000 clones, approximately 77% of them seen just once. The sequenced material came from memory CD4+ T cells from PBMCs. As for subset: CD45RA-negative fraction. The receptor set was obtained from a man between 18 and 29 years old in good health. Some clones in this sample may be carry-over from other donors' samples.

The sample holds one count of this clone. The chain recombines TRBV18 with TRBJ1-1; D might be TRBD1 (5 bases). Germline values: CDR1 KGHSH, CDR2 LQKENI. CDR3 length: 13 residues. V was shortened by 3 bases and J by 6 bases, with 11 bases between the two germline ends. The CDR3 DNA reads TGTGCCAGCTCACCGAGCAGGGCAGCTGAAGCTTTCTTT. Translation: CASSPSRAAEAFF. The full variable domain, rest sourced from reference TRBV18 and TRBJ1-1, is NAGVMQNPRHLVRRRGQEARLRCSPMKGHSHVYWYRQLPEEGLKFMVYLQKENIIDESGMPKERFSAEFPKEGPSILRIQQVVRGDSAAYFCASSPSRAAEAFFGQGTRLTVV.

This clone was seen only once. The chain links TRBV27 to TRBJ2-3; the D gene could be TRBD1 or TRBD2 (5 bases each). The V gene lost 4 bases and the J gene lost 4 bases, with 12 bases spanning the gap. From germline, CDR1 is MNHEY and CDR2 SMNVEV (reference sequence). The CDR3 runs 14 residues. The CDR3 nucleotides are TGTGCCAGCAGTTCCGGGGACCGAGCAGATACGCAGTATTTT. Translating it yields CASSSGDRADTQYF.

The chain employs TRBV10-3 and TRBJ1-2; D not resolved. The CDR3 has 12 residues. Germline-derived CDR1 and CDR2 are ENHRY and SYGVKD. The germline V and J ends were trimmed by 3 bases and 1 base, with 3 bases remaining between them. The CDR3 spells CAISENNYGYTF. The CDR3 region has the DNA TGTGCCATCAGTGAAAATAACTATGGCTACACCTTC.

The chain uses TRBV5-1 and TRBJ2-5; 10 nucleotides line up with TRBD2. CDR1 is SGHRS, CDR2 YFSETQ, per germline. The CDR3 has 16 residues. The junction had 7 bases not matched to a gene; V was cut back by 0 bases and J by 5 bases. The CDR3 region is CASSLASGRGMETQYF. Written as DNA, the CDR3 is TGCGCCAGCAGCTTGGCTAGCGGGAGAGGTATGGAGACCCAGTACTTC.

This chain connects TRBV5-4 to TRBJ2-7; D is perhaps TRBD1 (5 bases). This CDR3 spans 14 amino acids. The V end lost 0 bases, the J end lost 3 bases, and 10 bases lay between the germline ends. CDR1 and CDR2 from the germline V gene are SGHNT and YYREEE (reference sequence). The CDR3 is CASSLGGGFYEQYF. The CDR3 bases are TGTGCCAGCAGCTTGGGGGGCGGATTCTACGAGCAGTACTTC.

This clone was counted a few times. V is TRBV6-1 and J is TRBJ2-5; 9 bases line up with TRBD2. In germline, CDR1 is MNHNS, CDR2 SASEGT. V shed 0 bases and J 3 bases; nucleotides not matched to a gene: 5. There are 16 residues in the CDR3. CDR3 in amino acids: CASSEARGRAKETQYF. In DNA, the CDR3 is TGTGCCAGCAGTGAAGCGCGCGGGAGGGCCAAAGAGACCCAGTACTTC.

A note on this clone: A much larger clone is a single base away; this may be a read error. The chain carries TRBV6-4 and TRBJ2-1, with 9 bases that match TRBD2. Germline V gene data show CDR1 as MRHNA and CDR2 as SNTAGT. CDR3 length equals 15 residues. CDR3 loop: CASSDDAGGQDERFF. Here the CDR3 DNA reads TGTGCCAGCAGTGACGACGCGGGAGGGCAGGATGAGCGGTTCTTC.

The CDR3 here is CSALGQAEQFF. The DNA for the CDR3 is TGCAGTGCTCTCGGACAGGCTGAGCAGTTCTTC. The chain couples TRBV20-1 to TRBJ2-1; 7 nucleotides line up with TRBD1. The V gene end was trimmed by 5 bases and the J gene end by 9 bases; junction bases not matched to a gene: 4. The CDR3 runs 11 residues. Germline V gene lookup returns CDR1 DFQATT and CDR2 SNEGSKA (reference sequence).

The genes are TRBV7-8 and TRBJ1-5, with D unresolved. The CDR3 is 16 residues long. Germline CDR1 and CDR2: SGHVS and FQNEAQ. The V gene lost 3 bases and the J gene lost 0 bases, with 12 bases spanning the gap. The CDR3 here is CASSLFDWNSNQPQHF. The CDR3 DNA sequence: TGTGCCAGCAGCTTGTTCGACTGGAATAGCAATCAGCCCCAGCATTTT.

Worth noting for this clone: This may come from a read error, since a much larger clone is one base off. This chain connects TRBV5-1 to TRBJ2-2; 7 nucleotides line up with TRBD1. The J segment lost 4 bases and the V segment lost 2 bases, leaving 5 bases of the junction unmatched. CDR1 SGHRS and CDR2 YFSETQ come from the germline V gene. CDR3 length: 15 amino acids. The CDR3 sequence is CASSFGDSTTGELFF. DNA of the CDR3: TGCGCCAGCAGCTTCGGGGACAGCACCACCGGGGAGCTGTTTTTT.

The CDR3 protein is CVTGVNGYTF. In nucleotides, the CDR3 is TGTGTTACAGGGGTTAATGGCTACACCTTC. The chain links TRBV6-5 to TRBJ1-2; 7 nucleotides agree with TRBD1. This CDR3 comprises 10 residues. Germline CDR1 and CDR2: MNHEY and SVGAGI.

V is TRBV7-2 and J is TRBJ1-5; D unclear. Trimming left V 5 bases short and J 11 bases short, with 13 bases between. Germline CDR1 reads SGHTA; CDR2 reads FQGNSA. This CDR3 has 12 residues. CDR3 protein: CASSQAGRAQHF. In nucleotides, the CDR3 is TGTGCCAGCAGCCAGGCAGGTCGGGCCCAGCATTTT.

This sequence joins TRBV21-1 and TRBJ2-7; TRBD2 was called by the table and not checked on the DNA. TRBV21-1 is designated a pseudogene. The CDR3 is 14 residues long. Here the CDR3 reads CATWGVADTYEQYF. As DNA, the CDR3 is TGTGCCACCTGGGGGGTTGCAGATACCTACGAGCAGTACTTC.

This clone was counted only a few times. This chain links TRBV2 with TRBJ1-1, with TRBD1 matching over 8 bases. The CDR3 has 14 amino acids. The germline V gene has CDR1 SNHLY and CDR2 FYNNEI. With V trimmed by 6 bases and J by 2 bases, 5 bases remained unmatched. This CDR3 reads CASRDGQGNTEAFF. Here the CDR3 DNA reads TGTGCCAGCAGGGACGGACAGGGCAACACTGAAGCTTTCTTT. Variable domain in full (rest from reference TRBV2 and TRBJ1-1): EPEVTQTPSHQVTQMGQEVILRCVPISNHLYFYWYRQILGQKVEFLVSFYNNEISEKSEIFDDQFSVERPDGSNFTLKIRSTKLEDSAMYFCASRDGQGNTEAFFGQGTRLTVV.

The V call is TRBV2, the J call TRBJ2-3; D uncertain. CDR1 is SNHLY, CDR2 FYNNEI, per germline. This CDR3 region has 14 residues. V was trimmed by 7 bases and J by 5 bases, leaving 16 bases between them. The CDR3 here is CASNSGLHGDTQYF. CDR3 nucleotide sequence: TGTGCCAGCAACTCCGGGTTACATGGAGATACGCAGTATTTT.

The J gene is TRBJ2-7, the V gene TRBV5-1; 7 positions match TRBD2. The CDR3 totals 15 residues. Germline V gene lookup returns CDR1 SGHRS and CDR2 YFSETQ. V dropped 0 bases and J dropped 0; count of bases not matched to a gene: 3. CDR3 region: CASSLGAGSSYEQYF. The CDR3 DNA reads TGCGCCAGCAGCTTGGGAGCGGGAAGCTCCTACGAGCAGTACTTC.

Concerning this clone: Other DNA sequences from this sample encode an identical CDR3 as well. V is TRBV5-1 and J is TRBJ2-3, with 11 bases aligning to TRBD1. The trim removed 2 bases at V and 6 bases at J, leaving 5 bases unmatched. From germline, CDR1 is SGHRS and CDR2 YFSETQ. CDR3 length: 15 amino acids. The CDR3 nucleotides are TGCGCCAGCAGCTTAGGACAGGGGGCAGCGGATACGCAGTATTTT. Its protein is CASSLGQGAADTQYF. The full variable domain, rest sourced from reference TRBV5-1 and TRBJ2-3, is KAGVTQTPRYLIKTRGQQVTLSCSPISGHRSVSWYQQTPGQGLQFLFEYFSETQRNKGNFPGRFSGRQFSNSRSEMNVSTLELGDSALYLCASSLGQGAADTQYFGPGTRLTVL.

With regard to this clone: Other DNA sequences in this sample translate to the same CDR3. The chain joins TRBV7-2 to TRBJ1-1; no definite D call. The CDR3 covers 13 residues. The V gene's germline CDR1 is SGHTA and CDR2 FQGNSA. V was cut by 5 bases and J by 0 bases, with 7 bases left in between. CDR3: CASSREMNTEAFF. The CDR3 DNA is TGTGCCAGCAGCCGAGAGATGAACACTGAAGCTTTCTTT.

The chain employs TRBV5-4 and TRBJ1-4; D not certain. Germline V lookup: CDR1 SGHNT, CDR2 YYREEE (reference sequence). The CDR3 spans 14 residues. V lost 2 bases and J 6 bases, leaving 11 bases between the germline ends. This chain's CDR3 is CASSLEVADEKLFF. CDR3 in DNA: TGTGCCAGCAGCTTAGAGGTGGCCGATGAAAAACTGTTTTTT.

V usage is TRBV5-6 and J usage is TRBJ1-2; 11 nucleotides match TRBD1. The CDR3 totals 16 residues. V was pared by 2 bases and J by 6 bases, with 9 bases of the junction left unmatched. Germline CDR1 SGHDT, CDR2 YYEEEE. CDR3 nucleotides: TGTGCCAGCAGCTTCCCGGGACAGGGGGGAATGAATGGCTACACCTTC. This codes for CASSFPGQGGMNGYTF.

This chain connects TRBV6-6 to TRBJ2-7, with TRBD2 identical over 8 bases. Germline-derived CDR1 and CDR2 are MNHNY and SVGAGI (reference sequence). CDR3 length equals 16 residues. The V segment lost 0 bases and the J segment 2 bases; nucleotides outside the gene matches: 6. CDR3 DNA sequence: TGTGCCAGCAGTTACTCTTGGCGGGAGGCCCCCTACGAGCAGTACTTC. The encoded protein is CASSYSWREAPYEQYF.

The gene calls are TRBV7-9 and TRBJ2-1; D may be TRBD1 or TRBD2 (5 bases each). Per germline, CDR1 SEHNR and CDR2 FQNEAQ (reference sequence). The V end was cut by 5 bases, the J end by 7 bases, with 21 bases between. This CDR3 region has 16 residues. CDR3 nucleotides: TGTGCCAGCAGCCCCGGGGCTACCTCACTATGGAATGAGCAGTTCTTC. Its translation is CASSPGATSLWNEQFF.

This chain joins TRBV5-6 and TRBJ1-5; 7 nucleotides align to TRBD1. J lost 6 bases, V lost 2 bases, and 5 bases had no gene match. This CDR3 is 14 amino acids long. The germline V gene encodes CDR1 SGHDT and CDR2 YYEEEE. The CDR3 is CASSLLTGVQPQHF. DNA of the CDR3: TGTGCCAGCAGCTTACTTACAGGGGTTCAGCCCCAGCATTTT.

The V call is TRBV5-6, the J call TRBJ2-7, with D maybe TRBD1 (5 bases). Germline CDR1 is SGHDT and CDR2 is YYEEEE. With 4 bases removed from V and 4 bases from J, the gap between germline ends came to 12 bases. The CDR3 loop spans 13 amino acids. In nucleotides, the CDR3 is TGTGCCAGCAGCGGCTCAGGGTTTTACGAGCAGTACTTC. Translating it yields CASSGSGFYEQYF.

V and J are TRBV18 and TRBJ1-2; 10 bases match TRBD1. The CDR3 is made up of 13 amino acids. With V trimmed by 6 bases and J by 7 bases, 5 bases remained unmatched. Germline V gene sequence: CDR1 KGHSH, CDR2 LQKENI. CDR3 DNA: TGTGCCAGCTCGGCCGACAGGGGGCTTGGCTACACCTTC. As protein: CASSADRGLGYTF.

V and J are TRBV7-9 and TRBJ2-2; D not resolved. CDR1 is SEHNR and CDR2 is FQNEAQ in the germline V gene (reference sequence). V was pared by 2 bases and J by 7 bases, with 14 bases between. The CDR3 totals 15 residues. The CDR3 coding sequence is TGTGCCAGCAGCTTAATTGTGGGGAATGGCGGGGAGCTGTTTTTT. The encoded protein is CASSLIVGNGGELFF.

This clone was detected only once. The chain has TRBV5-5 and TRBJ2-2; D call uncertain. Germline-derived CDR1 and CDR2 are SGHKS and YYEKEE (reference sequence). The germline V and J ends were trimmed by 2 bases and 4 bases, with 9 bases remaining between them. The CDR3 runs 14 residues. The DNA of the CDR3 is TGTGCCAGCAGCTTTGCCGGGCTCACCGGGGAGCTGTTTTTT. Its protein product is CASSFAGLTGELFF.

The CDR3, as DNA: TGCAGCACATCCGGGGGTAGCTACACCTTC. Translation gives CSTSGGSYTF. The gene calls are TRBV29-1 and TRBJ1-2, with a weak D call TRBD1 (5 bases). The germline V and J ends were trimmed by 8 bases and 9 bases, with 13 bases remaining between them. The germline V gene encodes CDR1 SQVTM and CDR2 ANQGSEA. There are 10 residues in the CDR3.

The chain links TRBV10-2 to TRBJ1-2, with D hard to call. This CDR3 comprises 15 residues. Germline CDR1 is WSHSY and CDR2 is SAAADI. V was pared by 2 bases and J by 0 bases, with 10 bases between. CDR3 DNA: TGCGCCAGCAGTGAGGCAGGTTCTACTAACTATGGCTACACCTTC. It codes for CASSEAGSTNYGYTF.